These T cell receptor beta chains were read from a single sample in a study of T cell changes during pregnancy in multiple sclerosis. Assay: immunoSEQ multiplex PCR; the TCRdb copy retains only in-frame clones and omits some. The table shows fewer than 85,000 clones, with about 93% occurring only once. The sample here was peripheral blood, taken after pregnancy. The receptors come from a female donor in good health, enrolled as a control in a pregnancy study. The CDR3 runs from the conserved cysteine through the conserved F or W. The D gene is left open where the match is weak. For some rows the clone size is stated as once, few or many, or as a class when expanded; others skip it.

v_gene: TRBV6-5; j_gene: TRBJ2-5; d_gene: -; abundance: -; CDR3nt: TGTGCCAGCAAGTTGGTGGGCGCTAGCCAGACCCAGTACTTC; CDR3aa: CASKLVGASQTQYF
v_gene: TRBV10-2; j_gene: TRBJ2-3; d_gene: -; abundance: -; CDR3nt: TGCGCCAGCACTTCGGACAGTGCTAGCACAGATACGCAGTATTTT; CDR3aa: CASTSDSASTDTQYF
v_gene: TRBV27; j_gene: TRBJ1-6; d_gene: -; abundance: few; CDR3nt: TGTGCCAGCAGTTCATCCCGTAATTCACCCCTCCACTTT; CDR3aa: CASSSSRNSPLHF
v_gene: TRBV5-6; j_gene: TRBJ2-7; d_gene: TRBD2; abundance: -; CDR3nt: TGTGCCAGCACCGGACTAGCGGGCTCCTACGAGCAGTACTTC; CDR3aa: CASTGLAGSYEQYF
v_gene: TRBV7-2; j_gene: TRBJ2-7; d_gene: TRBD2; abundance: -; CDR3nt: TGTGCCAGCAGCTTAAGGCCGGGACTAGCGGGGACCATACCGTACTTC; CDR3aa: CASSLRPGLAGTIPYF
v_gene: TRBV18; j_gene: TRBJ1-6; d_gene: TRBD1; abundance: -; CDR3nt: TGTGCCAGCTCACCCGACAGGGGTAGATCACCCCTCCACTTT; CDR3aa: CASSPDRGRSPLHF
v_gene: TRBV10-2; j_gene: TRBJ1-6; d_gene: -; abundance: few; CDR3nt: TGCGCCAGCACCAGAGCGGGGGCTGATTCACCCCTCCACTTT; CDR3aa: CASTRAGADSPLHF
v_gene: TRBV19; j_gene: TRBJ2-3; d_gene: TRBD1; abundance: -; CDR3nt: TGTGCCAGTGCCCTCGGGACAGGGAGCGTCTCGCAGTATTTT; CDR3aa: CASALGTGSVSQYF
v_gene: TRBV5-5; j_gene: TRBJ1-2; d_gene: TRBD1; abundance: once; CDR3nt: TGTGCCAGCAGCTTGGGGACAGGGTTATCATTCTACACCTTC; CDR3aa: CASSLGTGLSFYTF
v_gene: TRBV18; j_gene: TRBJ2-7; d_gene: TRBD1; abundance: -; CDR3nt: TGTGCCAGCTCACCTCGGTCTGGGACAGGTTCCGAGCAGTACTTC; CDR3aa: CASSPRSGTGSEQYF
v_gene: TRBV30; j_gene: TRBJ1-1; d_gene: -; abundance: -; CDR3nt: TGTGCCTGGAAAATACAATGGAACACTGAAGCTTTCTTT; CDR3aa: CAWKIQWNTEAFF
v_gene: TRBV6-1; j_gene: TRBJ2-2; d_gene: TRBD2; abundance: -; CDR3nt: TGTGCCAGCAGTGAACTAGCGGGGGGGCCCGGGGAGCTGTTTTTT; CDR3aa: CASSELAGGPGELFF
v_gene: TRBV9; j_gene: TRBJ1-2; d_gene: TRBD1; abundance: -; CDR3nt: TGTGCCAGCAGCCCCACGGACAGGGGAGTCGGCTACACCTTC; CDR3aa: CASSPTDRGVGYTF
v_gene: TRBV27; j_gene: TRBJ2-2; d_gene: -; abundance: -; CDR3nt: TGTGCCATGGGGCACCTTAACACCGGGGAGCTGTTTTTT; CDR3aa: CAMGHLNTGELFF
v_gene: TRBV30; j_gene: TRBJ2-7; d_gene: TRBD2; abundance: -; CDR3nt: TGTGCCTGGAGCGGAGGCGGGGGGAGGACCTACGAGCAGTACTTC; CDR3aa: CAWSGGGGRTYEQYF
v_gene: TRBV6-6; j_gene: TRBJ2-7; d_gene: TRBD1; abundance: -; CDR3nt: TGTGCCAGCAGTTACTCCACCGGACAGGGAAACGAGCAGTACTTC; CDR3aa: CASSYSTGQGNEQYF
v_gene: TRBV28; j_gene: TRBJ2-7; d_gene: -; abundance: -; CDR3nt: TGTGCCAGCAGCTCGGCCTACGAGCAGTACTTC; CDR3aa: CASSSAYEQYF
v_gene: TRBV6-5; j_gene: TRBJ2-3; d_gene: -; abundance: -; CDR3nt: TGTGCCAGCAGCTTGAGGGCGGCGAATACGCAGTATTTT; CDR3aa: CASSLRAANTQYF
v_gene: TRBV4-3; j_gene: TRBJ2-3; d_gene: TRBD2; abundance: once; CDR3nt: TGCGCCAGCAGAAGAGGACTAGCGGGAGTGGGAGATACGCAGTATTTT; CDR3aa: CASRRGLAGVGDTQYF
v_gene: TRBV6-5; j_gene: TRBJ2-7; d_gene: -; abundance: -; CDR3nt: TGTGCCAGCAGTTACTCGGGACTGCCCTCCTACGAGCAGTACTTC; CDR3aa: CASSYSGLPSYEQYF
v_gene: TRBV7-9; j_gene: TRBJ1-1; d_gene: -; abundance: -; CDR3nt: TGTGCCAGCAGCTTAGGAGGGTTCCGGAGCAGCACTGAAGCTTTCTTT; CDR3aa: CASSLGGFRSSTEAFF
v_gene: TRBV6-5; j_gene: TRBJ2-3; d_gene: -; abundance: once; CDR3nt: TGTGCCAGCAGTAAGGGGCAGGGTCGCACAGATACGCAGTATTTT; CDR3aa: CASSKGQGRTDTQYF
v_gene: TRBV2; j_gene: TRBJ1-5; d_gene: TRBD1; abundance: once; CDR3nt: TGTGCCAGCAGTGAAGGGGACAGGTTATGGGAGTACCAGCCCCAGCATTTT; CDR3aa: CASSEGDRLWEYQPQHF
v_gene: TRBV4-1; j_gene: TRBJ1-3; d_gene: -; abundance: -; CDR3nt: TGCGCCAGCAGCTCGGAAACACAGAGCTCTGGAAACACCATATATTTT; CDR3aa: CASSSETQSSGNTIYF
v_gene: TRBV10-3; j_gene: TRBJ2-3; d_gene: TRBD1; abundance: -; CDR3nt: TGTGCCATCAGGCCGGGAGTGGGACAGGGCCTCACAGATACGCAGTATTTT; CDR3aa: CAIRPGVGQGLTDTQYF
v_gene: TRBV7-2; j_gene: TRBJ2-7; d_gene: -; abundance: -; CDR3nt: TGTGCCAGCAGCTTAGTGGGCAGCTCCTACGAGCAGTACTTC; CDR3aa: CASSLVGSSYEQYF
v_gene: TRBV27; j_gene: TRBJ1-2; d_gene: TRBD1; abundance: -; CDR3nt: TGTGCCAGCACTGAGGGGACAGGAAAAGGCTACACCTTC; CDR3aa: CASTEGTGKGYTF
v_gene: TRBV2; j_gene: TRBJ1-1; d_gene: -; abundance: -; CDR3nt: TGTGCCAGCAGAGTTGGGGGCGTGAACACTGAAGCTTTCTTT; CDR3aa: CASRVGGVNTEAFF
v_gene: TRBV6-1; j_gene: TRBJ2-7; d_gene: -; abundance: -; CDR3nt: TGTGCCAGCCTCGGGATCTACGAGCAGTACTTC; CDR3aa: CASLGIYEQYF
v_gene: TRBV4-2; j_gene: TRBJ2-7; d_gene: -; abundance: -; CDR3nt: TGTGCCAGCAGCCCCCGTACTCCTTCTGAGGGAGCCGAGCAGTACTTC; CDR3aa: CASSPRTPSEGAEQYF
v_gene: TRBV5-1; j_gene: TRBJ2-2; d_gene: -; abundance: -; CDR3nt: TGCGCCAGCAGCTTGGGTGACAGACACACCGGGGAGCTGTTTTTT; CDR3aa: CASSLGDRHTGELFF
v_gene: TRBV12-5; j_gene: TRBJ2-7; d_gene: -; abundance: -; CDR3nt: TGTGCTAGTGGTTCCATTCAGGGTCCGACTTCCTACGAGCAGTACTTC; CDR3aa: CASGSIQGPTSYEQYF
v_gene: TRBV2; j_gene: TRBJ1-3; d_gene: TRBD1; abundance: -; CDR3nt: TGTGCCAGCAGTTTCCGGGACAGTCCTGGAAACACCATATATTTT; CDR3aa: CASSFRDSPGNTIYF
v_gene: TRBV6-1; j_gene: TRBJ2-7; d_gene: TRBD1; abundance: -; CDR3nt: TGTGCCAGTTTCTTGACAGGGAGAAGCTACGAGCAGTACTTC; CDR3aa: CASFLTGRSYEQYF
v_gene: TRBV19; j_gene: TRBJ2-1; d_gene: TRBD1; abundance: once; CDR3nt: TGTGCCAGTAGTGACAGGGGGGGTAATGAGCAGTTCTTC; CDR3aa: CASSDRGGNEQFF
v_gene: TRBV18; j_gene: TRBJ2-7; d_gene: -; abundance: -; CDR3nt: TGTGCCAGCTCACCACAACGGGTAAAGAACGAGCAGTACTTC; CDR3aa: CASSPQRVKNEQYF
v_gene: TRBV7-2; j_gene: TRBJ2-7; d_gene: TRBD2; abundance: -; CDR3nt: TGTGCCAGCAGCCCCGCTAGCGGGAGGGCCGCCGAGCAGTACTTC; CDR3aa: CASSPASGRAAEQYF
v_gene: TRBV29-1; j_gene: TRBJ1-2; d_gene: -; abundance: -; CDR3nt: TGCAGCGTTTGGGGGGATGGCTACACCTTC; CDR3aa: CSVWGDGYTF
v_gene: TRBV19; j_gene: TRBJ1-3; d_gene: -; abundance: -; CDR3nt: TGTGCCAGTAATTCGGGGAGCTCAGGAAACACCATATATTTT; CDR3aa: CASNSGSSGNTIYF
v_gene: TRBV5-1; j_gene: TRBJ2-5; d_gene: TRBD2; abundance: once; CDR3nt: TGCGCCAGCAGCACGGGACTAGCGGGGGGAAACCAAGAGACCCAGTACTTC; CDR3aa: CASSTGLAGGNQETQYF
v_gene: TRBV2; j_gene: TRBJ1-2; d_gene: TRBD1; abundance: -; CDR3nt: TGTGCCAGCAGTGGCACAGGGGGCTTATCGATGGGCTACACCTTC; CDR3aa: CASSGTGGLSMGYTF
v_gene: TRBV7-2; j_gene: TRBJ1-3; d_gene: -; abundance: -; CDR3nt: TGTGCCAGCAGCCTCAGGTCTTCTGGAAACACCATATATTTT; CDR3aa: CASSLRSSGNTIYF
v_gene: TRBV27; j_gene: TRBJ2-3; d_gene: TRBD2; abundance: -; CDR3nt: TGTGCCAGCAGGGGACTAGAGGGATTGGGTAGCACAGATACGCAGTATTTT; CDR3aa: CASRGLEGLGSTDTQYF
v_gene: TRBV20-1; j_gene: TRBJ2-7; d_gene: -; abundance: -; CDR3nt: TGCAGTGCTAGTGACGGGTACGAGCAGTACTTC; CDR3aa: CSASDGYEQYF
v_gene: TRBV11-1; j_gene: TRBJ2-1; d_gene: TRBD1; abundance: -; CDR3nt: TGTGCCAGCCGGGGACAGAGCTCCTACAATGAGCAGTTCTTC; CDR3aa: CASRGQSSYNEQFF
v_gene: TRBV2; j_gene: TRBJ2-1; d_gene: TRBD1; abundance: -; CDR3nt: TGTGCCAGCAGCCCAGGACAGGGGGCCTACAATGAGCAGTTCTTC; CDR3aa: CASSPGQGAYNEQFF
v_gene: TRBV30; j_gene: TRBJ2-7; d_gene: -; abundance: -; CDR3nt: TGTGCCTGGAGTGTACAGGCTGCCGAGCAGTACTTC; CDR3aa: CAWSVQAAEQYF
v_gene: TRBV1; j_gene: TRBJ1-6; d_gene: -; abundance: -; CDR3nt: TGCACCAGCAGCCAAGATCTGCAGGGGAATTCACCCCTCCACTTT; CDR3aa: CTSSQDLQGNSPLHF
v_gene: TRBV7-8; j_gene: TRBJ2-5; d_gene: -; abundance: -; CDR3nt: TGTGCCAGCAGCTTTACTGGCGGCCAAGAGACCCAGTACTTC; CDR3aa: CASSFTGGQETQYF
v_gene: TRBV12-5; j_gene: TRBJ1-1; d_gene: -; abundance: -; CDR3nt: TGTGCTAGTGGGTCCGGGAGAGTTAACACTGAAGCTTTCTTT; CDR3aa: CASGSGRVNTEAFF
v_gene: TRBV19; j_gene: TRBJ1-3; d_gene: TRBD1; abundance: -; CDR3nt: TGTGCCAGTAGGAGACAGGGGGCCTCTGGAGACACCATATATTTT; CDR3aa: CASRRQGASGDTIYF